This T cell receptor beta chain was documented in a study of cytomegalovirus exposure and HLA in healthy donors. V lost 7 bases to trimming and J lost 5 bases, with 11 bases between them. The CDR3 spans 12 residues. Germline assignment: CDR1 LNHDA and CDR2 SQIVND (reference sequence). This clone was seen more than once but under ten times. Primers included in the PCR were 60 Vbeta and 13 Jbeta primers. Here immunoSEQ multiplex PCR was the method, and the copy in TCRdb shows in-frame clones only, minus some. The table shows 120,000 or so clones, with roughly 9% occurring only once. The specimen sequenced was PBMCs. This clonotype was obtained from a woman aged 40 to 50 in good health and CMV-seropositive. The chain uses TRBV19 and TRBJ1-1; D call uncertain. The CDR3 nucleotides are TGTGCCAGTAACGAGGGAGATACTGAAGCTTTCTTT. It codes for CASNEGDTEAFF.